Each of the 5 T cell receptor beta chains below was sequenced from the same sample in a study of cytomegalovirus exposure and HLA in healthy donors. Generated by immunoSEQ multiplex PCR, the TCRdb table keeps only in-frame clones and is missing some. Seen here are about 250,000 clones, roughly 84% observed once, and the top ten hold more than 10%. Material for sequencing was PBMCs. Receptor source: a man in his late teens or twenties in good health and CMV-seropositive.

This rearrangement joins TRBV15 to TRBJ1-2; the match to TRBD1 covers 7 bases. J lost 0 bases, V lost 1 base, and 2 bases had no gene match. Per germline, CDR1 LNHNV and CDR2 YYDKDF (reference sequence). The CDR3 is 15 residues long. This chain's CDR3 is CATSRGDRANYGYTF. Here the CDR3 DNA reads TGTGCCACCAGCAGAGGGGACAGAGCTAACTATGGCTACACCTTC.

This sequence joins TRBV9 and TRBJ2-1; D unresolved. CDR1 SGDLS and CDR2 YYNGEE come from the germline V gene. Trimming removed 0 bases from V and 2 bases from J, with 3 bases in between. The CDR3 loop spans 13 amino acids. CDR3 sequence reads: CASSVDAYNEQFF. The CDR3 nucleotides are TGTGCCAGCAGCGTAGATGCCTACAATGAGCAGTTCTTC.

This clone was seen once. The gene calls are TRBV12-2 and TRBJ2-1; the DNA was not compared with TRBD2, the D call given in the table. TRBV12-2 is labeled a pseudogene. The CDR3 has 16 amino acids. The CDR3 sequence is CASRLDSSGRHNEQFF. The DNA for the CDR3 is TGTGCAAGTCGCTTAGACTCTAGCGGGAGGCACAATGAGCAGTTCTTC.

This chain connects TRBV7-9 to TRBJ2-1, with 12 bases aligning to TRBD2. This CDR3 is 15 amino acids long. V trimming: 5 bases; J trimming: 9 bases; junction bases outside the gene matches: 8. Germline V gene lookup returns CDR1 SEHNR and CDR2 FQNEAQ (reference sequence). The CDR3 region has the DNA TGTGCCAGCAGCGCGACTAGCGGGAGCGAGGGTGAGCAGTTCTTC. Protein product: CASSATSGSEGEQFF.

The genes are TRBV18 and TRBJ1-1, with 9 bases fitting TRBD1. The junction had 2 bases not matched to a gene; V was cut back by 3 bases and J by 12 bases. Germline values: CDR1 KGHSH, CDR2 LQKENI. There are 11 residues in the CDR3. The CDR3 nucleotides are TGTGCCAGCTCACCGGACAGGGGTTCTTTCTTT. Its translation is CASSPDRGSFF.